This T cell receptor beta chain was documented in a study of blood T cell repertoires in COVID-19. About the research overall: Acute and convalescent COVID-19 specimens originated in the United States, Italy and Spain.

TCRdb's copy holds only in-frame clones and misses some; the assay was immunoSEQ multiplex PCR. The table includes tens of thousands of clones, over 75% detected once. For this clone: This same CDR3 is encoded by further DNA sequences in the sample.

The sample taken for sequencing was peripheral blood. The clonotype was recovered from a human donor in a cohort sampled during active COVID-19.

CDR3 sequence (DNA): TGTGCCAGCAGCCACTTAGGGCTCGAGGGCAGAGGAACCTACGAGCAGTACTTC. It encodes CASSHLGLEGRGTYEQYF. This chain connects TRBV4-2 to TRBJ2-7; possibly TRBD2 for D (5 bases). This CDR3 contains 18 residues. V was pared by 3 bases and J by 2 bases, with 23 bases between. Germline CDR1 reads LGHNA; CDR2 reads YNFKEQ.